This T cell receptor beta chain was captured in a study of CD8 T cells in Susac syndrome. Sequencing of TCR beta was carried out in blood CD8+ and CD4+ T cells. FACS enriched CD8+ TEMRA cells, while bulk CD8+ and CD4+ were negatively isolated. With random hexamers, reverse transcription was performed on about 0.45 to 1 ug of RNA. It was immunoSEQ multiplex PCR that amplified TCR beta CDR3 across 54 Vbeta and 13 Jbeta. MiXCR, applied by TCRdb to the immunoSEQ multiplex PCR reads, yields one record per CDR3 protein. The sample lists about 300,000 distinct CDR3 sequences; about 85% were seen once. Material for sequencing was CD8+ T cells from PBMCs. The source is a human donor with multiple sclerosis.

CDR3 sequence: CASSQVGLMNTEAFF. For the CDR3, the DNA is TGCGCCAGCAGCCAAGTGGGACTTATGAACACTGAAGCTTTCTTT. The chain is built from TRBV4-1 and TRBJ1-1; D is possibly TRBD1 (5 bases). CDR1 and CDR2 from the germline V gene are MGHRA and YSYEKL. V lost 1 base and J 0 bases, leaving 9 bases between the germline ends. There are 15 residues in the CDR3.